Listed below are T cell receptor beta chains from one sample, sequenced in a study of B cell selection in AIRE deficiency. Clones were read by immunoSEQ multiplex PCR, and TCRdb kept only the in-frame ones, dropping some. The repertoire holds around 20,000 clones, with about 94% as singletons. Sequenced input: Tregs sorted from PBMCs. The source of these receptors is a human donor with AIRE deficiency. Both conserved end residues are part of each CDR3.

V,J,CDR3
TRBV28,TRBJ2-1,CASRRLAGLSSYNEQFF
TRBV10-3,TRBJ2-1,CAISDGLGNEQFF
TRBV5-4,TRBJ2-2,CASSRPTAGELFF
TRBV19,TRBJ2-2,CASSTRPPRELFF
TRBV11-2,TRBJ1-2,CASSSQGAGGYTF
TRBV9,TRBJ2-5,CASSASTGLPGETQYF
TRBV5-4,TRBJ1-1,CASSLDRDTEAFF
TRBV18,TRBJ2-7,CASSPTFASGSYEQYF
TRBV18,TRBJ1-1,CASSPRGADTEAFF
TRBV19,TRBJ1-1,CASSIKGGMNTEAFF
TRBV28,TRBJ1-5,CASSPHPPYNQPQHF
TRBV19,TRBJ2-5,CASSPTLVEETQYF
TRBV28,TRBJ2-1,CASSSLLAAHGNEQFF
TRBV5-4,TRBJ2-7,CASSLRLAGIYEQYF
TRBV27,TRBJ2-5,CASSLLRTSGRETQYF
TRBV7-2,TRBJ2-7,CASSLVGGLAGAREQYF
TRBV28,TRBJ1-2,CASRPRDIGYGYTF
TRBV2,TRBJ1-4,CASSPMVSELFF
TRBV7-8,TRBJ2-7,CASSLATGEQYF
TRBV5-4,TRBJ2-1,CASSLFLSGEQFF
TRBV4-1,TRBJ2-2,CASSQSGSQGTGELFF
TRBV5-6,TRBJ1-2,CASSLMKAYTF
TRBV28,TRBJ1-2,CASSFSALLGYGYTF
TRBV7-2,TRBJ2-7,CASSRGQGAPGEQYF
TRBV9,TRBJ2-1,CASSQTAGGPDEQFF
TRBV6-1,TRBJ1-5,CASSESHNQPQHF
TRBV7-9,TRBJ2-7,CASSLGTQNRVSYEQYF
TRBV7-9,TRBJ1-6,CASSLAGTGTYNSPLHF
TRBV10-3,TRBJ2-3,CATGQGIVSDTQYF
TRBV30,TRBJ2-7,CAWHRGGEQYF
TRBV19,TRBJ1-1,CASSIGPLTEAFF
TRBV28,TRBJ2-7,CASSFGGREQYF
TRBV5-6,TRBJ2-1,CASSSFILAGSAYNEQFF
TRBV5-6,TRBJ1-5,CASSWGGVGNQPQHF
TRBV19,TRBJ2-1,CASAYNNEQFF
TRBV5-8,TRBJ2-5,CASSWIRETQYF
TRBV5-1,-,CASSLDPNYEQYF
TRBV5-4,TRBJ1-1,CASSLAAGSMNTEAFF
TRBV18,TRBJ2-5,CASSGTSGKETQYF
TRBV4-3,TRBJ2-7,CASRSGRRGTYEQYF
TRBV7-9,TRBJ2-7,CASSPEVSEQYF
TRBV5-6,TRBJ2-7,CASSHQAVYEQYF
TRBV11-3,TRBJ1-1,CASSLEMNTEAFF
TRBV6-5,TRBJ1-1,CAIRPGGNTEAFF
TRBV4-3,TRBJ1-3,CASSQGGLGNTIYF